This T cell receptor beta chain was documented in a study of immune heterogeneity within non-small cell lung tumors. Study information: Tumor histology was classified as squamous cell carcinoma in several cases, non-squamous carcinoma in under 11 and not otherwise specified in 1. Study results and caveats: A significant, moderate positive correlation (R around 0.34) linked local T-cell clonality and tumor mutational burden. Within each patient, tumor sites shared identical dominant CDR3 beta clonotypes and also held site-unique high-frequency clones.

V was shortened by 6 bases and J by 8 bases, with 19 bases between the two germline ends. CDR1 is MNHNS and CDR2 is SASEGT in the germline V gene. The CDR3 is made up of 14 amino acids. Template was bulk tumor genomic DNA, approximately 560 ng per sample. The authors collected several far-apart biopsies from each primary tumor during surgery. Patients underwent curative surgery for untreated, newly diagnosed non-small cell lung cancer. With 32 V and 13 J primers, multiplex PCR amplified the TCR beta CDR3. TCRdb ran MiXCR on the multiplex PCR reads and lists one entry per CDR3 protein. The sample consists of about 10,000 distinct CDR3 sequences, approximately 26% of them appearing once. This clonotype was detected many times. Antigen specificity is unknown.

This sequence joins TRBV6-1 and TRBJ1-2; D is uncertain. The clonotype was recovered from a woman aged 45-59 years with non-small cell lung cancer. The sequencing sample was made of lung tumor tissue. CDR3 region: CASRPPGRVRGYTF. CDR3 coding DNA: TGTGCCAGCAGGCCACCCGGGCGGGTCCGGGGCTACACCTTC.